This T cell receptor (beta chain) was sequenced for a study of blood T cell repertoires in COVID-19. Overall study: Spain, Italy and the United States supplied samples that represented acute and convalescent COVID-19. Sources were T cells, B-cell-depleted T cells, or PBMCs; the material itself was cDNA or gDNA.

Original processing notes: The authors estimated nucleated cell counts from reference gene primer amplification. Data came from immunoSEQ multiplex PCR; TCRdb stores just in-frame clones and leaves some out. V and J calls and clone size come straight from that table; D and trimming were deduced from the DNA. The data hold 95,000 to 150,000 clones, with roughly 90% observed a single time. The CDR3 spans 14 residues. The V end was cut by 11 bases, the J end by 3 bases, with 19 bases between. Germline assignment: CDR1 LNHDA and CDR2 SQIVND (reference sequence). Enrolment of Seattle patients took place during active infection, and they were followed longitudinally.

The specimen was peripheral blood. This sequence joins TRBV19 and TRBJ1-1; D gene unclear. This clonotype was sampled from a woman aged 60 to 75 with COVID-19, enrolled during active disease. The CDR3, as DNA: TGTGCCTCTGCCGGGGTTGATGGGGACACTGAAGCTTTCTTT. This codes for CASAGVDGDTEAFF.